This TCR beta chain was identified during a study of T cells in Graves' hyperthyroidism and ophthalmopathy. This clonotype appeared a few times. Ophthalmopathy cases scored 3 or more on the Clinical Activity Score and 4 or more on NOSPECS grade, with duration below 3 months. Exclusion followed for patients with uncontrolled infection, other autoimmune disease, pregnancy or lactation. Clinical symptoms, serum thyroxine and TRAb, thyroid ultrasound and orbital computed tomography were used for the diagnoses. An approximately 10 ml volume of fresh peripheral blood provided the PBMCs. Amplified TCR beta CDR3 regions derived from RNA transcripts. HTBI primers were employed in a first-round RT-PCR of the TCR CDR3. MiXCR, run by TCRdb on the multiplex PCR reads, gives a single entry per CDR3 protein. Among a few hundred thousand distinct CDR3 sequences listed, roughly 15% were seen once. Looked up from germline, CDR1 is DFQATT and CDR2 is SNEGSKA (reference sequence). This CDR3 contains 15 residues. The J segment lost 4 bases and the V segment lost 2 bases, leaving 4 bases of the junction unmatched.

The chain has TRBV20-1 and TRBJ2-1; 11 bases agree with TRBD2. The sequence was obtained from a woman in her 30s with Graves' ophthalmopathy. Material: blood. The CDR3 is CSARTPSGGYNEQFF. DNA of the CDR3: TGCAGTGCTAGAACCCCTAGCGGGGGGTACAATGAGCAGTTCTTC.